These T cell receptor beta chains were read from a single sample in a study of T-cell reconstitution after alpha-beta-depleted transplantation in children. TCRdb recomputed calls from the PCR reads with MiXCR, one row per CDR3 protein. In the table there are more than 200,000 distinct CDR3 sequences, 9.7% of which are singletons. The sample in question was PBMCs from the stem cell graft donor, obtained from the stem cell graft. The origin of the receptors is a human donor who donated a stem cell graft to a child with SCID. CDR3s include the opening cysteine and the closing phenylalanine or tryptophan. Each record gives: J gene, V gene, clone size, CDR3 length, D gene, CDR3 protein, CDR3 DNA. The D gene is left open where the match is weak. A row's size may be missing; if present it is once, few, many or a size class.

TRBJ2-5 | TRBV11-2 | many | 14 | NA | CASSRGTFQETQYF | TGTGCCAGCAGCCGTGGGACGTTTCAAGAGACCCAGTACTTC
TRBJ1-6 | TRBV20-1 | many | 18 | TRBD1 | CSARDRGRGTVYNSPLHF | TGCAGTGCTAGAGATAGGGGTAGAGGGACAGTCTATAATTCACCCCTCCACTTT
TRBJ1-6 | TRBV7-8 | many | 15 | NA | CASSLAWEYNSPLHF | TGTGCCAGCAGCTTAGCATGGGAATATAATTCACCCCTCCACTTT
TRBJ2-1 | TRBV5-1 | many | 17 | NA | CASSDKPRLSSYNEQFF | TGCGCCAGCAGCGATAAACCTAGGCTAAGCTCCTACAATGAGCAGTTCTTC
TRBJ2-7 | TRBV5-1 | NA | 13 | NA | CASSAGARYEQYF | TGCGCCAGCAGCGCCGGAGCTAGGTACGAGCAGTACTTC
TRBJ1-6 | TRBV4-3 | many | 16 | NA | CASSTAAEDYNSPLHF | TGCGCCAGCAGCACCGCAGCAGAGGATTATAATTCACCCCTCCACTTT
TRBJ2-1 | TRBV7-3 | many | 13 | NA | CASSLTRYNEQFF | TGTGCCAGCAGCCTGACTAGGTACAATGAGCAGTTCTTC
TRBJ1-1 | TRBV12-3/TRBV12-4 | many | 14 | TRBD1 | CASSLGDSFTEAFF | TGTGCCAGCAGTTTAGGGGACAGTTTCACTGAAGCTTTCTTT
TRBJ2-6 | TRBV5-1 | many | 14 | NA | CASSSNSGANVLTF | TGCGCCAGCAGCAGCAACTCTGGGGCCAACGTCCTGACTTTC
TRBJ1-2 | TRBV3-1 | NA | 15 | TRBD1 | CASSLGRQGRYGYPF | TGTGCCAGCAGCCTTGGGAGACAGGGTCGATATGGCTACCCCTTC
TRBJ1-2 | TRBV7-9 | many | 14 | TRBD1 | CASSQGDREYGYTF | TGTGCCAGCAGCCAAGGAGACAGGGAATATGGCTACACCTTC
TRBJ2-2 | TRBV12-3/TRBV12-4 | many | 16 | TRBD2 | CASSTSGGSYTGELFF | TGTGCCAGCAGCACCTCCGGGGGGTCGTACACCGGGGAGCTGTTTTTT
TRBJ1-3 | TRBV12-3/TRBV12-4 | many | 15 | TRBD1 | CASSSSGGGGNTIYF | TGTGCCAGCAGTTCGTCAGGGGGCGGTGGAAACACCATATATTTT
TRBJ1-5 | TRBV5-6 | many | 15 | NA | CASSLAEGGNQPQHF | TGTGCCAGCAGCTTGGCCGAGGGGGGGAATCAGCCCCAGCATTTT
TRBJ1-3 | TRBV7-2 | many | 15 | NA | CASSFAASSGNTIYF | TGTGCCAGCAGCTTTGCCGCTAGCTCTGGAAACACCATATATTTT
TRBJ2-1 | TRBV5-1 | few | 13 | NA | CASSLRPQGEQFF | TGCGCCAGCAGCCTTAGGCCCCAGGGTGAGCAGTTCTTC
TRBJ2-7 | TRBV4-3 | many | 15 | TRBD1 | CASSHRGTGSDEQYF | TGCGCCAGCAGCCACCGCGGGACAGGGTCGGACGAGCAGTACTTC
TRBJ2-7 | TRBV7-9 | many | 12 | NA | CASSLRSHEQYF | TGTGCCAGCAGCTTAAGGAGTCACGAGCAGTACTTC